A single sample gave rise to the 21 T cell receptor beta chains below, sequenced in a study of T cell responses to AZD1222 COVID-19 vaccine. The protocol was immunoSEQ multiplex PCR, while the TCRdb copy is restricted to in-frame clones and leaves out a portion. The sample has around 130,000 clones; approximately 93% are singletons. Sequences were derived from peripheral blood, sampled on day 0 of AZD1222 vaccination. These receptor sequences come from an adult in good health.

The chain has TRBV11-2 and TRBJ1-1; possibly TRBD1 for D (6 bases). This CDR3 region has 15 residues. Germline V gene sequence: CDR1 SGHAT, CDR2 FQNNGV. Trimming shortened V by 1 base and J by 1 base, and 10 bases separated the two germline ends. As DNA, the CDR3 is TGTGCCAGCAGCTTAGTATTGACAGGGAACACTGAAGCTTTCTTT. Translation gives CASSLVLTGNTEAFF. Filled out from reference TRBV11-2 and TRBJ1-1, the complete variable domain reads EAGVAQSPRYKIIEKRQSVAFWCNPISGHATLYWYQQILGQGPKLLIQFQNNGVVDDSQLPKDRFSAERLKGVDSTLKIQPAKLEDSAVYLCASSLVLTGNTEAFFGQGTRLTVV.

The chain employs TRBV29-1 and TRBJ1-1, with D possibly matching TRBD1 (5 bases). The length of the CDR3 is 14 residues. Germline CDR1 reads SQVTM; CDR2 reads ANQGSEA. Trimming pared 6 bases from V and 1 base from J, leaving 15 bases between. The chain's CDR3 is CSVLGRDANTEAFF. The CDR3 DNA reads TGCAGCGTCTTGGGACGGGACGCGAACACTGAAGCTTTCTTT.

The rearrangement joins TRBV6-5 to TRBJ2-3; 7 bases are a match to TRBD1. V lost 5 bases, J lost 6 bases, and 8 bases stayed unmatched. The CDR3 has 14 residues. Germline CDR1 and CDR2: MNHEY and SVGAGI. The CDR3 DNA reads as TGTGCCAGCAGTAAGACAGGGTTGGATGATACGCAGTATTTT. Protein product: CASSKTGLDDTQYF.

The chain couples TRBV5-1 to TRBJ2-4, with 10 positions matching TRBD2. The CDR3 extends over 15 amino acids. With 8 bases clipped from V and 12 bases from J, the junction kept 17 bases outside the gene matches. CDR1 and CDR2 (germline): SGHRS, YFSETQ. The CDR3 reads CARKTGTSASPHQYF. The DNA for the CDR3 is TGCGCCAGGAAAACGGGGACTAGCGCCTCCCCCCATCAGTACTTC.

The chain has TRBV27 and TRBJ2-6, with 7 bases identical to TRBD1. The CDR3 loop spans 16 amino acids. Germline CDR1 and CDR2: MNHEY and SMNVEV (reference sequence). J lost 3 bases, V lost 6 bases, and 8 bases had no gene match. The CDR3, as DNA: TGTGCCAGCAGAATAACAGGGGTACTTGGGGCCAACGTCCTGACTTTC. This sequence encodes CASRITGVLGANVLTF.

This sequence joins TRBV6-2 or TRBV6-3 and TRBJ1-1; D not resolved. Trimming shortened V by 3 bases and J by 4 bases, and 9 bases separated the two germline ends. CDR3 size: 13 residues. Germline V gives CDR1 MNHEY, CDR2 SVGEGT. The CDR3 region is CASSYRDGTEAFF. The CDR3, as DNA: TGTGCCAGCAGTTATCGGGATGGCACTGAAGCTTTCTTT.

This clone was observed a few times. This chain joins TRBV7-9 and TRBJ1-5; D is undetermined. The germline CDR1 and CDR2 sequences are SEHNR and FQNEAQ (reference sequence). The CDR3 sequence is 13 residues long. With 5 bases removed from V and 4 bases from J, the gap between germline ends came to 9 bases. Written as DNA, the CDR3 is TGTGCCAGCAGCCCCATCAGTAATCAGCCCCAGCATTTT. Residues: CASSPISNQPQHF.

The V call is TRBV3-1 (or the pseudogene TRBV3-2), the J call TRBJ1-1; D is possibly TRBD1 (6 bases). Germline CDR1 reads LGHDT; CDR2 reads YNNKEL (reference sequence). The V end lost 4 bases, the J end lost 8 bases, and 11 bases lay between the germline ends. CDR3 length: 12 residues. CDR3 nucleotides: TGTGCCAGCAGCCCCCGGGGGCAGGAAGCTTTCTTT. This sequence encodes CASSPRGQEAFF.

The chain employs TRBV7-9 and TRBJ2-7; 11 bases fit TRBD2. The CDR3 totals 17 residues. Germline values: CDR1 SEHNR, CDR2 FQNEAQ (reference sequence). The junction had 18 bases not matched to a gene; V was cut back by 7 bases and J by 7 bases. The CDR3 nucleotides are TGTGCCAGCACCGTTTCCCCTCTAGCGGGAGGCTCCTCGGAGCAGTACTTC. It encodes CASTVSPLAGGSSEQYF.

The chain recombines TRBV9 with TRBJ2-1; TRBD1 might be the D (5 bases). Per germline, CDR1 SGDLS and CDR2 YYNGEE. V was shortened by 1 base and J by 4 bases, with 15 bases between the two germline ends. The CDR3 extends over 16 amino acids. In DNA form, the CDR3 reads TGTGCCAGCAGCGTATATGGGGCAGGTTCTTACAATGAGCAGTTCTTC. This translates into CASSVYGAGSYNEQFF.

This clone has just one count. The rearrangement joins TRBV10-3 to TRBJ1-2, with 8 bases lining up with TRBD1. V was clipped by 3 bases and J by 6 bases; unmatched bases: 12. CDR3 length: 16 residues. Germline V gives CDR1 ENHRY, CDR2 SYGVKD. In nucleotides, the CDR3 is TGTGCCATCAGTGACCAGACAGGGGTCGGCTTGAATGGCTACACCTTC. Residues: CAISDQTGVGLNGYTF.

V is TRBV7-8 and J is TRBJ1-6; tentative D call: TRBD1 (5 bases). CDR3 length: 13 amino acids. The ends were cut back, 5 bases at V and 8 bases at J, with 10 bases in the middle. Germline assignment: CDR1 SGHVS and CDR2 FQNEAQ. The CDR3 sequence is CASSQTVDSPLHF. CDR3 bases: TGTGCCAGCAGCCAGACAGTCGATTCACCCCTCCACTTT.

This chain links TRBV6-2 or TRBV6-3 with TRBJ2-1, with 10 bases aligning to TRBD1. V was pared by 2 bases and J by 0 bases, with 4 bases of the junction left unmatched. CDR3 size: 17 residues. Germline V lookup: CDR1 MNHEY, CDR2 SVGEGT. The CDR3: CASSYPWTGGSYNEQFF. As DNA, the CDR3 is TGTGCCAGCAGTTACCCCTGGACAGGGGGCTCCTACAATGAGCAGTTCTTC.

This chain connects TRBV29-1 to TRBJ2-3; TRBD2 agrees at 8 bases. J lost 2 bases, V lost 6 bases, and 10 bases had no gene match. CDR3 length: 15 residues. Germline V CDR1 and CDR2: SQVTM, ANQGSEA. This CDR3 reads CSVPRAGVLTDTQYF. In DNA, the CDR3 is TGCAGCGTCCCCAGAGCGGGAGTTCTCACAGATACGCAGTATTTT.

The DNA of the CDR3 is TGTGCCAGCTCACTCCGACAGGCGGGGATCACTGAAGCTTTCTTT. Translating gives CASSLRQAGITEAFF. The chain joins TRBV18 to TRBJ1-1, with D perhaps TRBD1 (6 bases). This CDR3 has 15 residues. V lost 4 bases and J lost 4, with 16 bases in between. Germline V gene sequence: CDR1 KGHSH, CDR2 LQKENI.

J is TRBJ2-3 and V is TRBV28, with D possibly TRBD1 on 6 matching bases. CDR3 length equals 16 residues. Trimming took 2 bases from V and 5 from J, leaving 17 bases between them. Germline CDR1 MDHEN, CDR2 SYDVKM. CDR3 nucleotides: TGTGCCAGCAGTTTAACAGGGTTGGGGGTGGGAGATACGCAGTATTTT. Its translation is CASSLTGLGVGDTQYF.

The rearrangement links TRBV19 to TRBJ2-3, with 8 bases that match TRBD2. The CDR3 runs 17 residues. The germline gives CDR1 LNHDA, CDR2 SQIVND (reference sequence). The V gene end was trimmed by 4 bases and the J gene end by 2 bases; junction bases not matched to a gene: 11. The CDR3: CASSKGPGLGPTDTQYF. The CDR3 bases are TGTGCCAGTAGTAAGGGTCCGGGACTAGGCCCCACAGATACGCAGTATTTT.

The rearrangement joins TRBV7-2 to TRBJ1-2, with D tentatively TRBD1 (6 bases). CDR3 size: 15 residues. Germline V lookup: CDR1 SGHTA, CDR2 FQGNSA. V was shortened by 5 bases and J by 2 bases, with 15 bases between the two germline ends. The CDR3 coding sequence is TGTGCCAGCAGCCAGGGGACAATAGGAAACTATGGCTACACCTTC. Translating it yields CASSQGTIGNYGYTF.

For the CDR3, the DNA is TGTGCCAGCAGCACAGGGCTAATGGCGCAGTATTTT. As protein: CASSTGLMAQYF. This chain joins TRBV28 and TRBJ2-3, with a weak D call TRBD1 (6 bases). Germline CDR1 is MDHEN and CDR2 is SYDVKM. The CDR3 contains 12 residues. Trimming took 6 bases from V and 10 from J, leaving 14 bases between them.

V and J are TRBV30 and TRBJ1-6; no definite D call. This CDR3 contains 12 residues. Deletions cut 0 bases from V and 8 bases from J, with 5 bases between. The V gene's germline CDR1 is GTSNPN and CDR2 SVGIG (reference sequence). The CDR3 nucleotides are TGTGCCTGGAGTGTACTTGATTCACCCCTCCACTTT. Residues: CAWSVLDSPLHF.

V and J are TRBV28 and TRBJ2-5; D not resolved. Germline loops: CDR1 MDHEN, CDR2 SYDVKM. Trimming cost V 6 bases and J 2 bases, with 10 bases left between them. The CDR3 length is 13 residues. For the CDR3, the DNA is TGTGCCAGCAGGTCGGGCACTCAAGAGACCCAGTACTTC. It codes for CASRSGTQETQYF.